Listed here are 19 T cell receptor beta chains from one sample, sequenced in a study of T cells in Graves' hyperthyroidism and ophthalmopathy. TCR beta CDR3 region amplification was performed from RNA transcripts. Carried out on the TCR CDR3, a first-round RT-PCR used the HTBI primer set. TCRdb ran MiXCR on the multiplex PCR reads and lists one entry per CDR3 protein. The table records some 770,000 distinct CDR3 sequences, 16% of them present only once. Material: blood. The receptor source for this set is a man younger than 30 with Graves' hyperthyroidism.

The chain is built from TRBV7-2 and TRBJ1-3; no definite D call. Germline V gene sequence: CDR1 SGHTA, CDR2 FQGNSA. This CDR3 comprises 17 residues. Trimming pared 2 bases from V and 0 bases from J, leaving 14 bases between. The CDR3 protein is CASSLFRSTISGNTIYF. The DNA of the CDR3 is TGTGCCAGCAGCTTATTCCGGTCGACAATCTCTGGAAACACCATATATTTT.

The table lists this clonotype with a few counts. This chain links TRBV20-1 with TRBJ2-5; TRBD1 might be the D (6 bases). This CDR3 spans 12 amino acids. Per the germline V gene, CDR1 is DFQATT and CDR2 is SNEGSKA (reference sequence). V was cut by 4 bases and J by 2 bases, with 8 bases left in between. The DNA of the CDR3 is TGCAGTGCTACGGACAGACAAGAGACCCAGTACTTC. It codes for CSATDRQETQYF.

The gene calls are TRBV27 and TRBJ2-7, with 11 bases identical to TRBD2. The CDR3 consists of 15 residues. With 6 bases clipped from V and 0 bases from J, the junction kept 4 bases outside the gene matches. Germline lookup yields CDR1 MNHEY and CDR2 SMNVEV (reference sequence). CDR3 sequence (DNA): TGTGCCAGCAGCCGACTAGCGGGGTACTCCTACGAGCAGTACTTC. This sequence encodes CASSRLAGYSYEQYF.

This clonotype has at least ten counts. V and J are TRBV18 and TRBJ2-6; D perhaps matches TRBD2 (6 bases). Trimming shortened V by 3 bases and J by 2 bases, and 8 bases separated the two germline ends. Germline V lookup: CDR1 KGHSH, CDR2 LQKENI. CDR3 length: 15 amino acids. CDR3 residues: CASSPRRAGANVLTF. The CDR3 DNA follows: TGTGCCAGCTCACCGCGGAGGGCTGGGGCCAACGTCCTGACTTTC.

This clonotype has more than one count but fewer than ten. The V call is TRBV27, the J call TRBJ2-7; tentatively, D is TRBD2 (5 bases). Trimming removed 9 bases at V and 7 bases at J, with 16 bases between. The V gene's germline CDR1 is MNHEY and CDR2 SMNVEV (reference sequence). CDR3 size: 12 residues. Here the CDR3 DNA reads TGTGCCAGTCGGTCTATGAGAGGGGAGCAGTACTTC. It yields the protein CASRSMRGEQYF.

With regard to this clonotype: A single base separates this from a much larger clone, so it may be a read error. This rearrangement joins TRBV6-2 or TRBV6-3 to TRBJ2-7, with TRBD1 identical over 7 bases. The CDR3 loop spans 14 amino acids. Germline CDR1 is MNHEY and CDR2 is SVGEGT. This CDR3 reads CASSDPGQNYKQYF. The CDR3 nucleotides are TGTGCCAGCAGTGACCCGGGACAGAACTACAAGCAGTACTTC.

V and J are TRBV7-9 and TRBJ2-7; D not resolved. V was clipped by 4 bases and J by 1 base, with 8 bases between them. Germline CDR1 and CDR2: SEHNR and FQNEAQ (reference sequence). The CDR3 is 13 amino acids. In nucleotides, the CDR3 is TGTGCCAGCAGCTCGGCTCGGTCCTACGAGCAGTACTTC. Translating gives CASSSARSYEQYF.

Here the CDR3 DNA reads TGTGCCAGCACCAACACGAAGGGAGGTACAGGAGGTGGCTACACCTTC. This encodes CASTNTKGGTGGGYTF. The V call is TRBV2, the J call TRBJ1-2; tentatively, D is TRBD1 (5 bases). This CDR3 has 16 residues. V was shortened by 7 bases and J by 7 bases, with 25 bases between the two germline ends. Germline V CDR1 and CDR2: SNHLY, FYNNEI.

This clonotype was seen a handful of times. A much larger clone differs by one base, so this may be a read error. This chain connects TRBV2 to TRBJ2-1; 8 bases align to TRBD2. This CDR3 comprises 14 residues. The germline V gene has CDR1 SNHLY and CDR2 FYNNEI. CDR3 region: CASSDSGGSNGQFF. The CDR3 nucleotides read TGTGCCAGCAGTGATTCGGGGGGGAGCAATGGGCAGTTCTTC. The complete variable domain, with remaining parts taken from reference TRBV2 and TRBJ2-1, reads EPEVTQTPSHQVTQMGQEVILRCVPISNHLYFYWYRQILGQKVEFLVSFYNNEISEKSEIFDDQFSVERPDGSNFTLKIRSTKLEDSAMYFCASSDSGGSNGQFFGPGTRLTVL.

The chain joins TRBV28 to TRBJ2-2; no definite D call. Germline V lookup: CDR1 MDHEN, CDR2 SYDVKM. The CDR3 consists of 15 residues. Trimming shortened V by 7 bases and J by 2 bases, and 14 bases separated the two germline ends. CDR3 sequence (DNA): TGTGCCAGCATCCCACCGGGTCGAAACACCGGGGAGCTGTTTTTT. Its translation: CASIPPGRNTGELFF.

This clonotype was seen repeatedly, ten times or more. This chain connects TRBV20-1 to TRBJ1-1; possible D gene TRBD1, 6 bases. Germline V gene lookup returns CDR1 DFQATT and CDR2 SNEGSKA (reference sequence). This CDR3 spans 15 amino acids. V was trimmed by 1 base and J by 3 bases, leaving 15 bases between them. The CDR3 nucleotides are TGCAGTGCTAGAGGGAGGGGGGGCGAGGACACTGAAGCTTTCTTT. Translation gives CSARGRGGEDTEAFF.

V usage is TRBV28 and J usage is TRBJ2-5, with TRBD1 identical over 8 bases. The J segment lost 0 bases and the V segment lost 3 bases, leaving 9 bases of the junction unmatched. The CDR3 contains 17 residues. Germline CDR1 is MDHEN and CDR2 is SYDVKM. The CDR3 nucleotides read TGTGCCAGCAGTTTTCCCGCCGGGACAGGTAACCAAGAGACCCAGTACTTC. This sequence encodes CASSFPAGTGNQETQYF.

This rearrangement joins TRBV16 to TRBJ1-3, with TRBD1 matching 9 bases. In germline, CDR1 is KGHSY, CDR2 FQNENV. The V gene end was trimmed by 0 bases and the J gene end by 2 bases; junction bases not matched to a gene: 2. The CDR3 sequence is 16 residues long. The CDR3 coding sequence is TGTGCCAGCAGCCAATCGGGACAGGGAACTGGAAACACCATATATTTT. As protein: CASSQSGQGTGNTIYF.

This clonotype was recorded a few times. This may arise from a read error, as a much more abundant clone is one base away. The chain combines TRBV28 with TRBJ2-1; TRBD1 matches at 11 bases. CDR3 length: 13 amino acids. Germline V gene sequence: CDR1 MDHEN, CDR2 SYDVKM. In DNA form, the CDR3 reads TGTGCCGGCAGTAGGACAGGGGGCGATGAGCAGTTCTTC. Its translation is CAGSRTGGDEQFF.

This clonotype was counted ten times or more. This chain joins TRBV28 and TRBJ1-1, with D perhaps TRBD1 (6 bases). Germline V lookup: CDR1 MDHEN, CDR2 SYDVKM. V was cut by 3 bases and J by 4 bases, with 12 bases left in between. The CDR3 contains 14 residues. The CDR3 coding sequence is TGTGCCAGCAGTTTGTCAGGGGTGTTCACTGAAGCTTTCTTT. Translation: CASSLSGVFTEAFF.

The chain joins TRBV9 to TRBJ2-4; maybe TRBD2 (6 bases). Germline V gives CDR1 SGDLS, CDR2 YYNGEE. The CDR3 sequence is 16 residues long. The V gene lost 4 bases and the J gene lost 8 bases, with 22 bases spanning the gap. In DNA, the CDR3 is TGTGCCAGCAGCCCTCCAATCCCTAGCGAGAGAGACATTCAGTACTTC. Encoded protein: CASSPPIPSERDIQYF.

This clonotype has a handful of counts. This sequence joins TRBV6-5 and TRBJ1-1; D remains unclear. The CDR3 runs 14 residues. Per the germline V gene, CDR1 is MNHEY and CDR2 is SVGAGI. V was shortened by 2 bases and J by 0 bases, with 7 bases between the two germline ends. The CDR3 reads CASSYTIMNTEAFF. Written as DNA, the CDR3 is TGTGCCAGCAGTTACACCATCATGAACACTGAAGCTTTCTTT.

This clonotype has just a few counts. In nucleotides, the CDR3 is TGCGCCAGCAGCCAAGAAGACAGGGGTCACACCGGGGAGCTGTTTTTT. Amino acids: CASSQEDRGHTGELFF. The rearrangement uses TRBV4-1 and TRBJ2-2, with 8 bases that match TRBD1. The CDR3 sequence is 16 residues long. V was pared by 0 bases and J by 3 bases, with 3 bases of the junction left unmatched. Germline lookup yields CDR1 MGHRA and CDR2 YSYEKL.

This clonotype was detected a few times. This chain connects TRBV5-1 to TRBJ2-5; 8 positions match TRBD2. The CDR3 consists of 15 residues. Germline-derived CDR1 and CDR2 are SGHRS and YFSETQ. The V gene end was trimmed by 0 bases and the J gene end by 5 bases; junction bases not matched to a gene: 6. CDR3 sequence reads: CASSLVPGGPETQYF. In nucleotides, the CDR3 is TGCGCCAGCAGCTTGGTCCCGGGGGGGCCGGAGACCCAGTACTTC.